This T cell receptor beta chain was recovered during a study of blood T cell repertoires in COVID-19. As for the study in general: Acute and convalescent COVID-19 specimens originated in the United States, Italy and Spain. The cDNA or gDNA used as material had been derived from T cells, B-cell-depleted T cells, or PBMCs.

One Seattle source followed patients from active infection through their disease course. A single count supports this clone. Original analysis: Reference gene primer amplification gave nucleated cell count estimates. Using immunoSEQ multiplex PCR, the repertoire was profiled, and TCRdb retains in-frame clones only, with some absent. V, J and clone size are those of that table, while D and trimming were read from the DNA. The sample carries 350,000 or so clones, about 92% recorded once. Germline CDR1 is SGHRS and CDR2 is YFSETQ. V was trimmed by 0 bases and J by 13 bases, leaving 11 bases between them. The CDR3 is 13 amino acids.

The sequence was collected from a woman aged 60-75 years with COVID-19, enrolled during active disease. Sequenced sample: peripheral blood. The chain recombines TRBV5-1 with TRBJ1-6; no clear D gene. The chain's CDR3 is CASSLAGIPPLHF. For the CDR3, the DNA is TGCGCCAGCAGCTTGGCGGGAATCCCCCCCCTCCACTTT.